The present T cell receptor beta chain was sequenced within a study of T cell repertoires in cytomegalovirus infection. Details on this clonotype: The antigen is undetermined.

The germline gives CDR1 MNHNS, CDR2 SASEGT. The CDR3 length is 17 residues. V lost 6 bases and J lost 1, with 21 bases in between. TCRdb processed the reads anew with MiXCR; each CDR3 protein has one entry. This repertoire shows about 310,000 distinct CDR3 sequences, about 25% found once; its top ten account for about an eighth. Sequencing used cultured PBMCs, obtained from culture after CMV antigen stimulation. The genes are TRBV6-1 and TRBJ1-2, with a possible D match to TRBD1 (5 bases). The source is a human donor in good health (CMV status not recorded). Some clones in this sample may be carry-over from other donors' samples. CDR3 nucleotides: TGTGCCAGCAGGTGGGGGGACGCCCGGCCTTTTAACTATGGCTACACCTTC. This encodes CASRWGDARPFNYGYTF.